These 14 T cell receptor beta chains were all obtained from the same sample, sequenced in a study of blood T cells in healthy people across ages. Together with a sample-barcoded 5' primer, a J-beta primer mix was included in a second PCR lasting roughly 6 to 12 cycles. TCRdb reprocessed the 5' RACE reads with MiXCR, giving one entry per CDR3 protein. The repertoire holds approximately 490,000 distinct CDR3 sequences, 24% seen once, with roughly 10% in the top ten. These records were also assigned to another study, of T cells of mothers and their children.

Material for sequencing was blood. The receptors originated from a boy between 10 and 17 years old in good health.

The V gene is TRBV28, the J gene TRBJ2-6; TRBD1 might be the D (6 bases). V was pared by 6 bases and J by 4 bases, with 16 bases between. Germline lookup yields CDR1 MDHEN and CDR2 SYDVKM. The CDR3 is 16 residues long. The CDR3 DNA reads as TGTGCCAGCAGCCACCCAACAGGGTCCGGGGCCAACGTCCTGACTTTC. Encoded protein: CASSHPTGSGANVLTF.

V is TRBV21-1 and J is TRBJ2-7. TRBV21-1 is reported as a pseudogene. The CDR3 totals 13 residues. The CDR3 protein is CASSRGQAYEQYF. CDR3 nucleotide sequence: TGTGCCAGCAGCAGAGGTCAGGCCTACGAGCAGTACTTC.

This clonotype was observed a handful of times. This rearrangement joins TRBV5-1 to TRBJ1-2; 7 nucleotides align to TRBD1. The CDR3 sequence is 14 residues long. Looked up from germline, CDR1 is SGHRS and CDR2 is YFSETQ. J lost 4 bases, V lost 4 bases, and 7 bases had no gene match. CDR3 nucleotides: TGCGCCAGCAGCACCGGGACAGACCTCTATGGCTACACCTTC. It codes for CASSTGTDLYGYTF.

The chain carries TRBV27 and TRBJ2-3; D possibly corresponds to TRBD2 (6 bases). Trimming removed 6 bases at V and 8 bases at J, with 21 bases between. The CDR3 loop spans 15 amino acids. CDR1 is MNHEY, CDR2 SMNVEV, per germline (reference sequence). CDR3 in DNA: TGTGCCAGCAGAAGTTCAGCGGGTGGGTTAGGTACGCAGTATTTT. It encodes CASRSSAGGLGTQYF.

The V and J genes are TRBV7-9 and TRBJ2-5, with D perhaps being TRBD1 or TRBD2 (5 bases each). The length of the CDR3 is 15 residues. V dropped 3 bases and J dropped 4 bases, with 15 bases sitting between them. CDR1 is SEHNR, CDR2 FQNEAQ, per germline (reference sequence). CDR3 amino acids: CASSFLLAGTETQYF. CDR3 coding DNA: TGTGCCAGCAGCTTTCTCCTAGCTGGGACAGAGACCCAGTACTTC. Together with reference TRBV7-9 and TRBJ2-5, the CDR3 gives the full variable domain: DTGVSQNPRHKITKRGQNVTFRCDPISEHNRLYWYRQTLGQGPEFLTYFQNEAQLEKSRLLSDRFSAERPKGSFSTLEIQRTEQGDSAMYLCASSFLLAGTETQYFGPGTRLLVL.

This clonotype was picked up many times. V and J are TRBV4-3 and TRBJ2-7; D gene uncertain. The germline V gene encodes CDR1 LGHNA and CDR2 YSLEER. V lost 0 bases to trimming and J lost 0 bases, with 9 bases between them. CDR3 length: 15 amino acids. CDR3 sequence reads: CASSQDPVNSYEQYF. The DNA for the CDR3 is TGCGCCAGCAGCCAAGATCCCGTCAACTCCTACGAGCAGTACTTC.

The sample holds a few counts of this clonotype. The J gene is TRBJ1-2, the V gene TRBV20-1, with D perhaps TRBD1 (5 bases). The V and J ends lost 4 bases and 5 bases respectively, with 20 bases between them. The CDR3 runs to 15 residues. Germline CDR1 and CDR2: DFQATT and SNEGSKA (reference sequence). CDR3: CSAIKGKGTIYGYTF. DNA of the CDR3: TGCAGTGCTATAAAAGGGAAAGGGACTATATATGGCTACACCTTC.

The rearrangement links TRBV5-1 to TRBJ2-3; D call uncertain. The V and J ends lost 1 base and 2 bases respectively, with 5 bases between them. The CDR3 spans 13 residues. Germline values: CDR1 SGHRS, CDR2 YFSETQ. CDR3 DNA: TGCGCCAGCAGCTTGTGGTACACAGATACGCAGTATTTT. Its translation: CASSLWYTDTQYF.

In this sample, this clonotype turned up a few times. V is TRBV29-1 and J is TRBJ2-7; D remains unclear. The CDR3 spans 15 residues. With 1 base removed from V and 0 bases from J, the gap between germline ends came to 13 bases. The germline V gene has CDR1 SQVTM and CDR2 ANQGSEA. The CDR3 loop reads CSVEGSDTSSYEQYF. Here the CDR3 DNA reads TGCAGCGTTGAAGGAAGCGACACAAGCTCCTACGAGCAGTACTTC.

The rearrangement uses TRBV24-1 and TRBJ2-5; TRBD2 might be the D (5 bases). The tail of the sequence fits TRBJ2-7 better, so the J call may be wrong. Per the germline V gene, CDR1 is KGHDR and CDR2 is SFDVKD. The CDR3 consists of 15 residues. In nucleotides, the CDR3 is TGTGCCACCAGTGGGCCCGGGGTCAGCGCCTACGAGCAGTACTTC. This gives the protein CATSGPGVSAYEQYF.

There are many counts of this clonotype. The CDR3 nucleotides read TGTGCCAGTAGTCCCCGGGGAGGGCAAGAGACCCAGTACTTC. This sequence encodes CASSPRGGQETQYF. V is TRBV19 and J is TRBJ2-5, with 7 bases matching TRBD2. The CDR3 is 14 amino acids. Per germline, CDR1 LNHDA and CDR2 SQIVND (reference sequence). Losses at the gene ends were 5 bases for V and 2 bases for J; bases not matched to a gene: 5.

The chain links TRBV5-1 to TRBJ2-5; perhaps D is TRBD1 or TRBD2 (5 bases each). Judging by the DNA end, TRBJ2-1 fits better; the J call may be wrong. Germline V lookup: CDR1 SGHRS, CDR2 YFSETQ. The CDR3 is 15 amino acids. The CDR3 is CASSLAEGRHNEQFF. Written as DNA, the CDR3 is TGCGCCAGCAGCTTGGCTGAGGGGCGGCACAATGAGCAGTTCTTC.

This rearrangement joins TRBV5-5 to TRBJ1-6; a weak D match, TRBD1 (5 bases). The CDR3 contains 12 residues. Germline CDR1 and CDR2: SGHKS and YYEKEE (reference sequence). The V end was cut by 4 bases, the J end by 10 bases, with 9 bases between. This CDR3 reads CASSPKGSPLHF. DNA of the CDR3: TGTGCCAGCAGCCCAAAGGGGTCACCCCTCCACTTT.

The rearrangement links TRBV4-3 to TRBJ2-1; D perhaps matches TRBD1 (5 bases). The J call may be in error: the DNA end matches TRBJ2-7 better. CDR3 length equals 17 residues. Germline V gene lookup returns CDR1 LGHNA and CDR2 YSLEER. In nucleotides, the CDR3 is TGCGCCAGCAGCCAAGATTTCCAGGGCCATTCCTCCTACGAGCAGTACTTC. Translating gives CASSQDFQGHSSYEQYF.